This T cell receptor beta chain was retrieved from a study of Ad26.COV2.S vaccination and SARS-CoV-2 variants (dated by TCRdb to the early 2020s). The study in broad terms: Vaccine-arm donors came from COV1001, a multicentre, randomized, double-blind, placebo-controlled phase I-IIa trial of Ad26.COV2.S in healthy adults. TCRbeta repertoire sequencing was used to assess the specificity and breadth of SARS-CoV-2-reactive T cell receptors after Ad26.COV2.S vaccination. Investigators did not know the trial group allocation while performing experiments and assessing outcomes. Ad26.COV2.S was administered intramuscularly at 5 x 10^10 or 1 x 10^11 viral particles, either as a single shot or as two shots given 56 days apart. Trial participants were randomized into five groups of five, in which low-dose or high-dose Ad26.COV2.S was given once or twice, or placebo was given on both occasions. The TCR-sequenced set comprised approximately 32 samples: approximately 20 Ad26.COV2.S vaccine recipients, 5 placebo recipients and 8 SARS-CoV-2 convalescent individuals.

Read against the paper, the sample's treatment or condition label means: about 20 received Ad26.COV2.S at low or high dose, single or two shots; about 5 received placebo; per-sample allocation not given. Repertoires of vaccine and placebo recipients were sequenced from samples collected on day 63 after the first injection. Cohort 1b enrolled roughly 25 adults aged 18-55 years at a single site in Boston, USA, between 29 July and 7 August 2020. Ad26.COV2.S was a replication-incompetent adenovirus type 26 vector expressing a prefusion-stabilized SARS-CoV-2 spike protein from the original Wuhan strain. Broader findings and caveats from the paper: Ad26.COV2.S recipients had higher spike-specific TCR breadth than placebo recipients (P = 0.0014). Substantial breadth of spike-specific CD8+ and CD4+ T cell responses was reported after vaccination. Comparing responses between vaccine doses or regimens was not something the study was powered to do. The authors noted that the TCR breadth and depth analyses may have underestimated total T cell responses. Vaccine and placebo recipients had similar non-spike TCR breadth, a finding consistent with the vaccine containing only spike.

The immunoSEQ Assay was the method used to sequence TCRbeta CDR3 regions. After extraction, genomic DNA underwent amplification by bias-controlled multiplex PCR, followed by high-throughput sequencing. The published analysis was carried out like this. To quantify the absolute abundance of every unique TCRbeta CDR3 region, sequences were collapsed and filtered. T cell fraction was estimated by normalizing TCRbeta template counts to usable DNA, with usable DNA measured through amplification of reference genes found in all nucleated cells. Repertoire TCRs were annotated as SARS-CoV-2-specific by exact matching of V gene, CDR3 amino acid sequence and J gene to a known reactive TCR set. The reference SARS-CoV-2 TCR set came from MIRA and was filtered for enrichment in COVID-19-positive ImmuneCODE repertoires, removing public or cross-reactive TCRs. Using the MIRA antigens, annotated TCRs were further analysed by specific ORF or by position within an ORF. Breadth was defined as annotated unique rearrangements over total unique productive rearrangements; depth was the summed frequency of those rearrangements. TCR breadth was compared between groups using two-sided Wilcoxon rank-sum tests. TCRdb's version of the immuneACCESS table is confined to in-frame rearrangements and falls short of the full clone set. An unresolved V gene accounts for under half of the shortfall where checked; the remainder is of unknown origin. V and J calls and clone size come straight from that table; D and trimming were deduced from the DNA. For this sample the table gives around 450,000 clones, of which 80% to 95% were detected only once. The top ten constitute about 12% of the sample.

To note about this clone: Its cognate antigen has yet to be identified. No base quality values were provided; no much bigger clone lies one nucleotide off.

Source: peripheral blood, taken in a trial of Ad26.COV2.S vaccine versus placebo. This clonotype was obtained from a person aged 18 to 59 who received the Ad26.COV2.S COVID-19 vaccine or a placebo.

The DNA sequence reads TGTGCCAGCAAAGAGAACTCTGGGGCCAACGTCCTGACTTTC. Translated, this is CASKENSGANVLTF. Recombination joined TRBV6-5 with TRBJ2-6, with the identity of the D gene unclear. Trimming costs V 7 bases and J 0 bases, and their ends lie 7 bases apart. The germline V gene sets CDR1 to MNHEY and CDR2 to SVGAGI. The cysteine opens and the phenylalanine closes a CDR3 of 14 amino acids. CDR3 DNA only is kept here, 42 bases in frame from base 1.